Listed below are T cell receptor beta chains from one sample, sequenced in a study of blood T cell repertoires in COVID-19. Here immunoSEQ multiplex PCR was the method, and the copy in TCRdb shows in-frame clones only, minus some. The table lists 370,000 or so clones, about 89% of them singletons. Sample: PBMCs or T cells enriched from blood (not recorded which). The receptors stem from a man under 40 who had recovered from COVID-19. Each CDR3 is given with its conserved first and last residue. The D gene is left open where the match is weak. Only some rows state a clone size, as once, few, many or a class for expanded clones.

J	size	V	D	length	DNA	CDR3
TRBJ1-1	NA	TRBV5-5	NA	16	TGTGCCAGCAGCTTTCCCTCAACGAGGTCAAACACTGAAGCTTTCTTT	CASSFPSTRSNTEAFF
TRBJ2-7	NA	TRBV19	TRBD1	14	TGTGCCACACGTCCGGGGACAGAGCAACTTCGGCAGTACTTC	CATRPGTEQLRQYF
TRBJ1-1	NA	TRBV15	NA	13	TGTGCCACCAGCGCGGGACTCTTATTAGGGGCTTTCTTT	CATSAGLLLGAFF
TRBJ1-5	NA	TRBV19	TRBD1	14	TGTGCCAGTATGGGGACAGGGGGCAATCAGCCCCAGCATTTT	CASMGTGGNQPQHF
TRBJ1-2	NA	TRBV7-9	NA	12	TGTGCCAGCAGAAGAGACAGTCAGGGCTACACCTTC	CASRRDSQGYTF
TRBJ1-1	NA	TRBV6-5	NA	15	TGTGCCAGCAGTTACTCCCAAATGAGGAACACTGAAGCTTTCTTT	CASSYSQMRNTEAFF
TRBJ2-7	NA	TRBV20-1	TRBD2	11	TGCAGTAGCGGGGGGTCGAACGAGCAGTACTTC	CSSGGSNEQYF
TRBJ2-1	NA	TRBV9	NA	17	TGTGCCAGCAGCGAAACCACGGGGGGCCCTACTTACAATGAGCAGTTCTTC	CASSETTGGPTYNEQFF
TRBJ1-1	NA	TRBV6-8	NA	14	TGTGCCAGCAGTTACGCTGACAATAACACTGAAGCTTTCTTT	CASSYADNNTEAFF
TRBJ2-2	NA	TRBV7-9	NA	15	TGTGCCAGCAGCCCAACAGGGAAGAACACCGGGGAGCTGTTTTTT	CASSPTGKNTGELFF
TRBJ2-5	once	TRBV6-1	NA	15	TGTGCCAGCAGTGAAGGTCTGGGCGTACAAGAGACCCAGTACTTC	CASSEGLGVQETQYF
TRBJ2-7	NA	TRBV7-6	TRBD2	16	TGTGCCAGCAGCATGGCGGGGGGGCAGAGTACCTACGAGCAGTACTTC	CASSMAGGQSTYEQYF
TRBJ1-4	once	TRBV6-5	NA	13	TGTGCCAGCAGGGCGGCAGGGGTTGAAAAACTGTTTTTT	CASRAAGVEKLFF
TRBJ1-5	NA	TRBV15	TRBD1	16	TGTGCCACCAGCAGAGTCACAGGGGGTCGGAATCAGCCCCAGCATTTT	CATSRVTGGRNQPQHF
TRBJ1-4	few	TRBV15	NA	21	TGTGCCACCAGCAGAGATGGGATTAGAAAAGGACAGCCTTCAACTAATGAAAAACTGTTTTTT	CATSRDGIRKGQPSTNEKLFF
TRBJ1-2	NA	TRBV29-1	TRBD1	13	TGCAGCGGATCCGACAGGGATTTTTATGGCTACACCTTC	CSGSDRDFYGYTF
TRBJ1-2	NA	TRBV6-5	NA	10	TGTGCCAGCAGAGCAGGTGGCTACACCTTC	CASRAGGYTF
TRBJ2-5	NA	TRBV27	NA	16	TGTGCCAGCAGTTCCCCCCTCCGCGACAAACAAGAGACCCAGTACTTC	CASSSPLRDKQETQYF
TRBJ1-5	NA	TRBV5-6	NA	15	TGTGCCAGCAGCCGTCTGGGGCAGGGGAATCAGCCCCAGCATTTT	CASSRLGQGNQPQHF
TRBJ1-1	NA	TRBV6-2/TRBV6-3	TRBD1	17	TGTGCCAGCAGTTACTCTTTAGACAGGGAGATGAACACTGAAGCTTTCTTT	CASSYSLDREMNTEAFF
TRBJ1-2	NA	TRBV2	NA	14	TGTGCCAGCAAGTCGGAGGCGTTGAGGTATGGCTACACCTTC	CASKSEALRYGYTF
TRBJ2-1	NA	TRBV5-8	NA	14	TGTGCCAGCAACCGGGACTCCTCCTACAATGAGCAGTTCTTC	CASNRDSSYNEQFF
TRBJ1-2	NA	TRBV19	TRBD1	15	TGTGCCAGTAGTACCACCGGGACAGGGGCGTATGGCTACACCTTC	CASSTTGTGAYGYTF
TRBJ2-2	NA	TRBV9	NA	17	TGTGCCAGCAGCGGTCTGGGAGGGGGATCTGTAGCCGGGGAGCTGTTTTTT	CASSGLGGGSVAGELFF
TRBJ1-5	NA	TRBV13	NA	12	TGTGCCAGCAGCTTAGGCGGGCAGCCCCAGCATTTT	CASSLGGQPQHF